Below, 22 T cell receptor beta chains from the same sample are listed, as sequenced in a study of blood T cells in healthy people across ages. Combining a sample-barcoded 5' primer with a J-beta primer mix, a second PCR ran for about 7 to 11 cycles. TCRdb ran MiXCR on the 5' RACE reads and lists one entry per CDR3 protein. Of under 750,000 distinct CDR3 sequences in the sample, roughly 43% are singletons; the top ten hold 20% to 25%. What was sequenced was blood. Receptors originate from a man at least 80 years old in good health.

This clonotype was found a few times. This sequence joins TRBV20-1 and TRBJ1-1; perhaps TRBD1 as D (6 bases). The CDR3 totals 13 residues. The V end was cut by 8 bases, the J end by 1 base, with 14 bases between. In germline, CDR1 is DFQATT, CDR2 SNEGSKA (reference sequence). The CDR3 protein is CSPGGQRNTEAFF. The CDR3 coding sequence is TGCAGTCCCGGGGGGCAGAGGAACACTGAAGCTTTCTTT.

The chain is built from TRBV7-9 and TRBJ2-1; D perhaps matches TRBD1 (5 bases). The CDR3 runs 15 residues. Germline CDR1 reads SEHNR; CDR2 reads FQNEAQ (reference sequence). Deletions cut 1 base from V and 7 bases from J, with 14 bases between. DNA for the CDR3: TGTGCCAGCAGCTTAGAAAGGGCCCCAGGGAATGAGCAGTTCTTC. This translates into CASSLERAPGNEQFF.

A few counts support this clonotype. The chain combines TRBV29-1 with TRBJ2-1, with D unclear. This CDR3 is built from 14 residues. Trimming left V 5 bases short and J 5 bases short, with 16 bases between. Germline loops: CDR1 SQVTM, CDR2 ANQGSEA. CDR3 residues: CSVMVRLPNNEQFF. CDR3 sequence (DNA): TGCAGCGTTATGGTCCGGCTACCTAACAATGAGCAGTTCTTC.

This clonotype was counted at least ten times. This chain uses TRBV6-6 with TRBJ2-7; TRBD1 agrees at 7 bases. V lost 6 bases and J lost 2; bases outside the gene matches: 7. The V gene's germline CDR1 is MNHNY and CDR2 SVGAGI (reference sequence). The CDR3 extends over 14 amino acids. CDR3 protein: CASRLPGTAYEQYF. DNA of the CDR3: TGTGCCAGCAGGCTCCCTGGGACAGCCTACGAGCAGTACTTC.

This chain joins TRBV6-6 and TRBJ1-5, with 7 bases identical to TRBD1. V lost 2 bases to trimming and J lost 5 bases; unmatched junction nucleotides: 9. Germline V CDR1 and CDR2: MNHNY, SVGAGI (reference sequence). This CDR3 spans 16 amino acids. In nucleotides, the CDR3 is TGTGCCAGCAGTTACGCAATCAGACAGGGTTATCAGCCCCAGCATTTT. This encodes CASSYAIRQGYQPQHF.

The rearrangement uses TRBV7-9 and TRBJ2-7, with 11 positions matching TRBD2. V gave up 10 bases and J gave up 0 bases; unmatched junction bases: 2. This CDR3 is built from 13 residues. The germline V gene has CDR1 SEHNR and CDR2 FQNEAQ (reference sequence). As DNA, the CDR3 is TGTGCCACGACTAGCGGGATCTCCTACGAGCAGTACTTC. Amino acid sequence: CATTSGISYEQYF.

This chain uses TRBV29-1 with TRBJ2-1; no definite D call. This CDR3 comprises 14 residues. V gave up 6 bases and J gave up 6 bases, with 18 bases separating them. Per germline, CDR1 SQVTM and CDR2 ANQGSEA. In nucleotides, the CDR3 is TGCAGCGTCGAGCCCCTCCTGGGCGGCAATGAGCAGTTCTTC. This codes for CSVEPLLGGNEQFF.

Worth noting for this clonotype: At one end the junction does not follow the germline gene, possibly because of a read error. The J gene is TRBJ2-7, the V gene TRBV6-5; 7 bases are a match to TRBD1. The CDR3 length is 16 residues. CDR1 is MNHEY and CDR2 is SVGAGI in the germline V gene. CDR3 bases: TGTGCCGGCAGCTCCCGGGACAGCAGCTCCTACAATGAGCAGTACTTC. This encodes CAGSSRDSSSYNEQYF.

This clonotype turned up a few times. This chain links TRBV5-1 with TRBJ2-1; D is possibly TRBD1 or TRBD2 (5 bases each). Germline lookup yields CDR1 SGHRS and CDR2 YFSETQ. CDR3 size: 15 residues. Trimming removed 0 bases from V and 15 bases from J, with 22 bases in between. CDR3 sequence: CASSLGGALGQVRFF. The CDR3, as DNA: TGCGCCAGCAGCTTGGGAGGGGCTTTGGGTCAAGTACGGTTCTTC.

V is TRBV6-5 and J is TRBJ1-6; D unresolved. The CDR3 loop spans 17 amino acids. Trimming shortened V by 0 bases and J by 7 bases, and 16 bases separated the two germline ends. The germline V gene encodes CDR1 MNHEY and CDR2 SVGAGI. The CDR3 protein is CASSYSSLESRNSPLHF. DNA of the CDR3: TGTGCCAGCAGTTACTCGAGCCTCGAGAGCAGAAATTCACCCCTCCACTTT.

The chain uses TRBV20-1 and TRBJ2-3; D not resolved. The CDR3 runs 13 residues. V was clipped by 5 bases and J by 3 bases, with 12 bases between them. The V gene's germline CDR1 is DFQATT and CDR2 SNEGSKA (reference sequence). CDR3 sequence: CSAGGHQTDTQYF. DNA of the CDR3: TGCAGTGCTGGCGGCCATCAGACAGATACGCAGTATTTT.

This clonotype has more than one count but fewer than ten. The rearrangement joins TRBV20-1 to TRBJ1-5; 8 positions match TRBD1. Germline values: CDR1 DFQATT, CDR2 SNEGSKA (reference sequence). This CDR3 has 16 amino acids. Trimming at V came to 5 bases and at J to 1 base, leaving 10 bases not matched to a gene. The CDR3 spells CSACLRGRESNQPQHF. CDR3 nucleotides: TGCAGTGCTTGTCTCAGGGGGCGAGAGAGCAATCAGCCCCAGCATTTT.

This clonotype appeared a few times. The chain combines TRBV12-3 or TRBV12-4 with TRBJ2-7; no firm D call. Trimming cost V 6 bases and J 2 bases, with 14 bases left between them. CDR3 length equals 14 residues. The CDR3 is CASSPSDPTYEQYF. As DNA, the CDR3 is TGTGCCAGCAGCCCCAGCGATCCAACCTACGAGCAGTACTTC.

V gene TRBV7-2 combines with J gene TRBJ1-2; possibly TRBD1 for D (6 bases). V lost 5 bases to trimming and J lost 4 bases, with 17 bases between them. Germline lookup yields CDR1 SGHTA and CDR2 FQGNSA. CDR3 length: 15 amino acids. This CDR3 is CASSPSGGASYGYTF. The CDR3, as DNA: TGTGCCAGCAGCCCTTCGGGGGGCGCAAGCTATGGCTACACCTTC.

This clonotype was seen only a few times. The chain uses TRBV7-8 and TRBJ2-7; D is unresolved. Per germline, CDR1 SGHVS and CDR2 FQNEAQ. The CDR3 is 14 amino acids. Trimming removed 10 bases from V and 0 bases from J, with 16 bases in between. DNA for the CDR3: TGTGCCACCACATCCTTGTCAGACTCCTACGAGCAGTACTTC. Its protein product is CATTSLSDSYEQYF. Looking up the rest from reference TRBV7-8 and TRBJ2-7 gives the full variable domain: GAGVSQSPRYKVAKRGQDVALRCDPISGHVSLFWYQQALGQGPEFLTYFQNEAQLDKSGLPSDRFFAERPEGSVSTLKIQRTQQEDSAVYLCATTSLSDSYEQYFGPGTRLTVT.

The chain links TRBV10-2 to TRBJ2-7; D possibly uses TRBD1 or TRBD2 (5 bases each). The V end was cut by 10 bases, the J end by 1 base, with 8 bases between. CDR1 WSHSY and CDR2 SAAADI come from the germline V gene. The CDR3 has 11 amino acids. CDR3 DNA: TGCGCCACGGGACCGTCCTACGAGCAGTACTTC. Translated: CATGPSYEQYF.

The V call is TRBV6-6, the J call TRBJ2-1; 7 bases align to TRBD2. Trimming removed 1 base from V and 8 bases from J; junction bases left unmatched: 2. Germline CDR1 and CDR2: MNHNY and SVGAGI (reference sequence). This CDR3 is built from 13 residues. CDR3 residues: CASSYLREDEQFF. The CDR3 nucleotides read TGTGCCAGCAGTTACTTACGGGAGGATGAGCAGTTCTTC.

CDR3 coding DNA: TGTGCCAGCAGTTACTCAAGGACCTGGGGCACCGGGGAGCTGTTTTTT. Translating it yields CASSYSRTWGTGELFF. V is TRBV6-5 and J is TRBJ2-2; no clear D gene. Germline V gene data show CDR1 as MNHEY and CDR2 as SVGAGI. The CDR3 has 16 residues. V lost 0 bases to trimming and J lost 4 bases, with 12 bases between them.

The chain uses TRBV20-1 and TRBJ2-5; a possible D gene is TRBD2 (6 bases). The CDR3 is 14 residues long. Germline V gene sequence: CDR1 DFQATT, CDR2 SNEGSKA (reference sequence). V lost 3 bases and J lost 2, with 13 bases in between. CDR3 bases: TGCAGTGCTAGCACGGGAGTGGGGCAAGAGACCCAGTACTTC. It codes for CSASTGVGQETQYF.

About this clonotype: The junction departs from germline at one end; a sequencing error may be responsible. The chain uses TRBV18 and TRBJ2-1; the match to TRBD1 covers 7 bases. Germline V CDR1 and CDR2: KGHSH, LQKENI. The CDR3 totals 13 residues. The CDR3 coding sequence is TGTGCCAGCGCACCTACAGGGGAGAATAAGCAGTTCTTC. It yields the protein CASAPTGENKQFF.

Concerning this clonotype: This may be a read error, as it is one base from a much larger clone. The chain couples TRBV6-2 or TRBV6-3 to TRBJ1-5; D uncertain. CDR3 length: 12 residues. Trimming left V 2 bases short and J 5 bases short, with 4 bases between. Germline V gene lookup returns CDR1 MNHEY and CDR2 SVGEGT. CDR3: CASSYPYQPQHF. The CDR3 DNA is TGTGCCAGCAGTTACCCCTATCAGCCCCAGCATTTT.

This clonotype was found a few times. This chain connects TRBV5-1 to TRBJ2-1; 9 positions match TRBD2. The CDR3 is 15 residues long. Germline CDR1 is SGHRS and CDR2 is YFSETQ. V was clipped by 6 bases and J by 0 bases; unmatched bases: 4. The DNA for the CDR3 is TGCGCCAGCACCCCAGCGGGGGGCTCCTACAATGAGCAGTTCTTC. Protein sequence: CASTPAGGSYNEQFF.